This T cell receptor beta chain was sequenced in a study of T cell responses to AZD1222 COVID-19 vaccine. Study-wide results and caveats: Spike-wide coverage was observed for vaccine-associated CD4 TCRs, with dominant responses at 160-218 and 743-854. Donors were largely white British and mainly female; clonal diversity was possibly underestimated.

Generated by immunoSEQ multiplex PCR, the TCRdb table keeps only in-frame clones and is missing some. The profile shows some 120,000 clones, roughly 84% of them singletons. The ends were cut back, 5 bases at V and 3 bases at J, with 11 bases in the middle. The length of the CDR3 is 13 residues. Germline V lookup: CDR1 LNHDA, CDR2 SQIVND (reference sequence). As to this clone: Its specificity is unknown.

The V call is TRBV19, the J call TRBJ2-7; tentatively, D is TRBD1 (6 bases). The sequence was obtained from an adult who received the AZD1222 COVID-19 vaccine. The specimen was peripheral blood, collected 28 days after the second AZD1222 dose. This chain's CDR3 is CASSPGHYYEQYF. The CDR3 DNA reads as TGTGCCAGTAGTCCGGGACACTACTACGAGCAGTACTTC.